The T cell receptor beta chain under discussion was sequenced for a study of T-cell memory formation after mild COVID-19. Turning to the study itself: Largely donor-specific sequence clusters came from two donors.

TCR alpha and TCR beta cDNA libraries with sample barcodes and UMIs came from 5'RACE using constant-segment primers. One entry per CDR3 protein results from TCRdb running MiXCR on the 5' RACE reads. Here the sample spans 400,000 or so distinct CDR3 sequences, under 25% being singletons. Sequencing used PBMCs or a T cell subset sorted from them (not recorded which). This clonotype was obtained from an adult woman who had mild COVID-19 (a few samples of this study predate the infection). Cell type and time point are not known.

CDR3 DNA sequence: TGTGCCAGCTCACCTCGACAGAGCTTCTATGGCTACACCTTC. Amino acids: CASSPRQSFYGYTF. The chain carries TRBV18 and TRBJ1-2; weak D call: TRBD1 (5 bases). Trimming pared 3 bases from V and 4 bases from J, leaving 12 bases between. Per the germline V gene, CDR1 is KGHSH and CDR2 is LQKENI. This CDR3 has 14 amino acids.